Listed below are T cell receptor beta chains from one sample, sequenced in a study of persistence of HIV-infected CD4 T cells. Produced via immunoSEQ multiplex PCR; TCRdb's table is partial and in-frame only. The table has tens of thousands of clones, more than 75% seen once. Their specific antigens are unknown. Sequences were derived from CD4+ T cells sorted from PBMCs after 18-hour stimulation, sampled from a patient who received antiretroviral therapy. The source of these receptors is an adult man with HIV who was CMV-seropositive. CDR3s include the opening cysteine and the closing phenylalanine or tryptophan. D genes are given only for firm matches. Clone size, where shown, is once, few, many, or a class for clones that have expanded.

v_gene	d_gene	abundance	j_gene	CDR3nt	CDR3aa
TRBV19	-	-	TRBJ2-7	TGTGCCAGTAGTATGAGGGCGGGGTTCGACGAGCAGTACTTC	CASSMRAGFDEQYF
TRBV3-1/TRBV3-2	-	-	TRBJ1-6	TGTGCCAGCAGCCACGGACAGCATAATTCACCCCTCCACTTT	CASSHGQHNSPLHF
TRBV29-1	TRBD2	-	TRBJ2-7	TGCAGCGTCTCGACTAGCGGTGACTACGAGCAGTACTTC	CSVSTSGDYEQYF
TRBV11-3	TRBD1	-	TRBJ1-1	TGTGCCAGCAGCTTAGAGGGACAGGAAGCTTTCTTT	CASSLEGQEAFF
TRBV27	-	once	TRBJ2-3	TGTGCCAGCAGCCCCGCCCTACAGGGTACTTCCCTTTATAGCACAGATACGCAGTATTTT	CASSPALQGTSLYSTDTQYF
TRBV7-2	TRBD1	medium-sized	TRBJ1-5	TGTGCCAGCAGCGTACGGACAGGGGGCGATCAGCCCCAGCATTTT	CASSVRTGGDQPQHF
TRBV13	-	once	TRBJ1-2	TGTGCCAGCAGCTTAGTACTCAGGGCTGGTGGCTACACCTTC	CASSLVLRAGGYTF
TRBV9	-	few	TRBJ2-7	TGTGCCAGCAGCCCCAGGACGGGAAGCTCCTACGAGCAGTACTTC	CASSPRTGSSYEQYF
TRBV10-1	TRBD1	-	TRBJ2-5	TGCGCCAGCAGTGGGAACCGGGACAGAAACTCGGAAGAGACCCAGTACTTC	CASSGNRDRNSEETQYF
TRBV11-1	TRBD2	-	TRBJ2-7	TGTGCCAGCAGCCGCCGGACTAGCGGGAGATACGAGCAGTACTTC	CASSRRTSGRYEQYF
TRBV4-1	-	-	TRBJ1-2	TGCGCCAGCAGCCAAGATCGAAGGACGAGGTATGGCTACACCTTC	CASSQDRRTRYGYTF
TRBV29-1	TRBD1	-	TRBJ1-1	TGCAGCGTTATGAACCGGGACAGGGTTACTGAAGCTTTCTTT	CSVMNRDRVTEAFF
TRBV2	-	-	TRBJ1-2	TGTGCCAGCACCGTCAGGGGTAACTATGGCTACACCTTC	CASTVRGNYGYTF
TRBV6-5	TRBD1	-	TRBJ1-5	TGTGCCAGCAGAGCAGGGGGAAATCAGCCCCAGCATTTT	CASRAGGNQPQHF
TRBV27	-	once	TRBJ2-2	TGTGCCAGCAGTCTGGCAGGGAGCACCGGGGAGCTGTTTTTT	CASSLAGSTGELFF
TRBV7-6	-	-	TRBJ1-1	TGTGCCAGCAGCTACGACGACAAGAACACTGAAGCTTTCTTT	CASSYDDKNTEAFF
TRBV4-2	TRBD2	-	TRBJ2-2	TGTGCCAGCAGCCAAAGTCCCGGGACTAGCGGGGGGCACACCGGGGAGCTGTTTTTT	CASSQSPGTSGGHTGELFF
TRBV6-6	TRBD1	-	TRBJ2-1	TGTGCCAGCACTCACGACAGGGGTTACAATGAGCAGTTCTTC	CASTHDRGYNEQFF
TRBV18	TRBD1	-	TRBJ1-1	TGTGCCAGCTCAGGACAGGGACGGAACACTGAAGCTTTCTTT	CASSGQGRNTEAFF
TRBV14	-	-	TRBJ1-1	TGTGCCAGCAGCCAAGATTTCGGTTTGAACACTGAAGCTTTCTTT	CASSQDFGLNTEAFF
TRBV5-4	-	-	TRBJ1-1	TGTGCCAGCAGTTTATTCCCTTGGGGACAAAACTCGATTGAAGCTTTCTTT	CASSLFPWGQNSIEAFF
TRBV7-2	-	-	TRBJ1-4	TGTGCCAGCAGCCGTACTTTAGGGGGTACCTCAACTAATGAAAAACTGTTTTTT	CASSRTLGGTSTNEKLFF
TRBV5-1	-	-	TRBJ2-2	TGCGCCAGCAGCTTGGAAGCCACCGGGGAGCTGTTTTTT	CASSLEATGELFF